A single sample is the source of the 29 T cell receptor beta chains below, sequenced in a study of T cell responses to AZD1222 COVID-19 vaccine. Sequencing was performed with immunoSEQ multiplex PCR; in TCRdb, only in-frame clones are kept and a portion is missing. The table shows 150,000 or so clones, with more than 90% occurring only once. Sequenced here: peripheral blood, sampled 28 days after the second AZD1222 dose. The source of these receptors is an adult who received the AZD1222 COVID-19 vaccine.

The rearrangement joins TRBV4-2 to TRBJ1-5; the D is unclear. The CDR3 runs 13 residues. CDR1 and CDR2 from the germline V gene are LGHNA and YNFKEQ. Deletions cut 0 bases from V and 2 bases from J, with 2 bases between. The DNA of the CDR3 is TGTGCCAGCAGCCAAGATGGCAATCAGCCCCAGCATTTT. Its translation: CASSQDGNQPQHF.

This clone was counted a few times. The gene calls are TRBV10-3 and TRBJ2-5; TRBD1 aligns across 7 bases. Germline lookup yields CDR1 ENHRY and CDR2 SYGVKD. This CDR3 is built from 16 residues. V shed 2 bases and J 0 bases; nucleotides not matched to a gene: 6. The DNA for the CDR3 is TGTGCCATCAGTGAGCCGGGGACAGAGTACCAAGAGACCCAGTACTTC. Amino acids: CAISEPGTEYQETQYF.

The V gene is TRBV7-9, the J gene TRBJ2-7, with D maybe TRBD1 (6 bases). The CDR3 is 14 residues long. V was trimmed by 5 bases and J by 3 bases, leaving 14 bases between them. Germline V gene lookup returns CDR1 SEHNR and CDR2 FQNEAQ (reference sequence). CDR3 sequence: CASSIPTDSYEQYF. CDR3 sequence (DNA): TGTGCCAGCAGCATACCAACGGACAGCTACGAGCAGTACTTC.

The chain uses TRBV4-1 and TRBJ2-5; tentative D call: TRBD1 (6 bases). The CDR3 sequence is 16 residues long. Germline V gene sequence: CDR1 MGHRA, CDR2 YSYEKL. Trimming took off 4 bases at V and 2 bases at J, with 17 bases between the two ends. The DNA for the CDR3 is TGCGCCAGCAGCCCTACATGGCAGGGGTTACAAGAGACCCAGTACTTC. This codes for CASSPTWQGLQETQYF.

The chain joins TRBV28 to TRBJ2-1; TRBD2 agrees at 10 bases. CDR3 length: 16 residues. The germline V gene has CDR1 MDHEN and CDR2 SYDVKM. The junction had 8 bases not matched to a gene; V was cut back by 5 bases and J by 4 bases. The CDR3 region is CASSPSVAGGYNEQFF. The DNA for the CDR3 is TGTGCCAGCAGTCCCTCGGTAGCGGGGGGTTACAATGAGCAGTTCTTC.

V is TRBV14 and J is TRBJ2-5, with 10 bases matching TRBD1. The CDR3 loop spans 16 amino acids. Trimming at V came to 4 bases and at J to 4 bases, leaving 9 bases not matched to a gene. The V gene's germline CDR1 is SGHDN and CDR2 FVKESK. CDR3: CASSLSGTGALETQYF. CDR3 nucleotide sequence: TGTGCCAGCAGCCTTTCCGGGACAGGGGCCCTAGAGACCCAGTACTTC.

This sequence joins TRBV5-4 and TRBJ2-5, with 12 bases identical to TRBD2. J lost 4 bases, V lost 5 bases, and 6 bases had no gene match. CDR1 SGHNT and CDR2 YYREEE come from the germline V gene (reference sequence). The CDR3 is 15 residues long. The DNA of the CDR3 is TGTGCCAGCAGACCGCTAGCGGGGGGGTTAGAGACCCAGTACTTC. This gives the protein CASRPLAGGLETQYF. Full variable domain (rest looked up from reference TRBV5-4 and TRBJ2-5): ETGVTQSPTHLIKTRGQQVTLRCSSQSGHNTVSWYQQALGQGPQFIFQYYREEENGRGNFPPRFSGLQFPNYSSELNVNALELDDSALYLCASRPLAGGLETQYFGPGTRLLVL.

The rearrangement uses TRBV6-5 and TRBJ1-1; the D is unclear. The V gene's germline CDR1 is MNHEY and CDR2 SVGAGI. The ends were cut back, 2 bases at V and 8 bases at J, with 15 bases in the middle. The CDR3 contains 14 residues. The DNA for the CDR3 is TGTGCCAGCAGTTACCGAATGGAGGGATTGGAAGCTTTCTTT. Protein: CASSYRMEGLEAFF.

The chain has TRBV4-1 and TRBJ2-2; TRBD1 or TRBD2 may be the D gene (5 bases each). From germline, CDR1 is MGHRA and CDR2 YSYEKL. This CDR3 has 17 residues. Trimming cost V 0 bases and J 8 bases, with 19 bases left between them. The CDR3 DNA is TGCGCCAGCAGCCAAGATTTGGGGACCACCAGGAGGGGGGAGCTGTTTTTT. Protein: CASSQDLGTTRRGELFF.

The chain couples TRBV19 to TRBJ1-2; 8 bases fit TRBD1. Germline loops: CDR1 LNHDA, CDR2 SQIVND (reference sequence). After removal of 6 bases from V and 8 bases from J, the junction contained 17 bases not matched to a gene. This CDR3 spans 16 amino acids. The CDR3 DNA reads as TGTGCCAGTAGCGGCATATCGACAGGGGACCGCGGGGGCTACACCTTC. It encodes CASSGISTGDRGGYTF.

The chain uses TRBV7-8 and TRBJ1-4; D not certain. This CDR3 spans 14 amino acids. V lost 4 bases, J lost 7 bases, and 13 bases lay in between. CDR1 and CDR2 (germline): SGHVS, FQNEAQ. The CDR3 DNA is TGTGCCAGCAGCTCAACCTCGTTTGGTGAAAAACTGTTTTTT. The encoded protein is CASSSTSFGEKLFF.

The V call is TRBV5-1, the J call TRBJ2-1; 10 bases match TRBD2. CDR1 is SGHRS and CDR2 is YFSETQ in the germline V gene. The CDR3 is 15 residues long. V shed 6 bases and J 8 bases; nucleotides not matched to a gene: 11. CDR3 in amino acids: CASNFVGLAGDEQFF. The CDR3, as DNA: TGCGCCAGCAACTTCGTTGGGCTAGCGGGAGATGAGCAGTTCTTC.

The J gene is TRBJ2-3, the V gene TRBV7-2; TRBD2 matches 9 bases. Unmatched junction bases numbered 11, after V lost 1 base and J lost 6 bases. Germline V gene data show CDR1 as SGHTA and CDR2 as FQGNSA. The CDR3 extends over 17 amino acids. The chain's CDR3 is CASSLDWAGGPLDTQYF. The CDR3 coding sequence is TGTGCCAGCAGCTTAGACTGGGCGGGGGGGCCTCTGGATACGCAGTATTTT.

V usage is TRBV5-1 and J usage is TRBJ1-2; D is possibly TRBD1 (5 bases). The length of the CDR3 is 14 residues. Trimming took off 4 bases at V and 0 bases at J, with 10 bases between the two ends. Germline V gives CDR1 SGHRS, CDR2 YFSETQ. Written as DNA, the CDR3 is TGCGCCAGCAGCATCCAGGGTTCTAACTATGGCTACACCTTC. Translating gives CASSIQGSNYGYTF.

V gene TRBV5-1 combines with J gene TRBJ2-7; D not certain. Trimming took off 0 bases at V and 6 bases at J, with 10 bases between the two ends. In germline, CDR1 is SGHRS, CDR2 YFSETQ. The CDR3 runs 13 residues. The CDR3 loop reads CASSLAPFGEQYF. In DNA form, the CDR3 reads TGCGCCAGCAGCTTGGCTCCATTTGGCGAGCAGTACTTC.

V usage is TRBV2 and J usage is TRBJ1-2; 9 bases are shared with TRBD1. Losses at the gene ends were 2 bases for V and 1 base for J; bases not matched to a gene: 2. The CDR3 has 15 amino acids. CDR1 is SNHLY and CDR2 is FYNNEI in the germline V gene. The CDR3 DNA reads as TGTGCCAGCAGTGAAATGGACAGGGGTAACTATGGCTACACCTTC. Its translation: CASSEMDRGNYGYTF. The full variable domain, rest sourced from reference TRBV2 and TRBJ1-2, is EPEVTQTPSHQVTQMGQEVILRCVPISNHLYFYWYRQILGQKVEFLVSFYNNEISEKSEIFDDQFSVERPDGSNFTLKIRSTKLEDSAMYFCASSEMDRGNYGYTFGSGTRLTVV.

The genes are TRBV21-1 and TRBJ2-6; whether TRBD2, the table's D call, matches the DNA was not checked. TRBV21-1 is deemed a pseudogene. The CDR3 is 16 residues long. This chain's CDR3 is CASSKVGGSWANVLTF. In DNA, the CDR3 is TGTGCCAGCAGCAAAGTGGGAGGAAGCTGGGCCAACGTCCTGACTTTC.

This chain joins TRBV3-1 (or the pseudogene TRBV3-2) and TRBJ1-1; 9 bases map to TRBD1. This CDR3 contains 14 residues. Unmatched junction bases numbered 5, after V lost 5 bases and J lost 4 bases. Germline V gene data show CDR1 as LGHDT and CDR2 as YNNKEL (reference sequence). Here the CDR3 DNA reads TGTGCCAGCAGCAGGGACAGGGTCGGCACTGAAGCTTTCTTT. Translation: CASSRDRVGTEAFF.

The V and J genes are TRBV6-4 and TRBJ1-1, with D hard to call. In germline, CDR1 is MRHNA, CDR2 SNTAGT. This CDR3 spans 14 amino acids. The ends were cut back, 6 bases at V and 3 bases at J, with 14 bases in the middle. As DNA, the CDR3 is TGTGCCAGCAGCGACACAAGTTTGGACACTGAAGCTTTCTTT. It codes for CASSDTSLDTEAFF.

Of note for this clone: At one end, the junction sequence differs from germline, possibly due to a read error. The rearrangement links TRBV30 to TRBJ1-3; D is undetermined. The CDR3 length is 13 residues. Germline V CDR1 and CDR2: GTSNPN, SVGIG (reference sequence). In DNA form, the CDR3 reads TGTGCCTGGGGTGTTCGGGCTGGAAACACCATATATTTT. This gives the protein CAWGVRAGNTIYF.

This rearrangement joins TRBV27 to TRBJ1-4; maybe TRBD1 (5 bases). V was cut by 2 bases and J by 6 bases, with 16 bases left in between. Germline values: CDR1 MNHEY, CDR2 SMNVEV (reference sequence). The CDR3 has 16 residues. The CDR3 here is CASSLGGAGLDEKLFF. The CDR3 region has the DNA TGTGCCAGCAGTTTAGGGGGTGCAGGGCTTGATGAAAAACTGTTTTTT.

The chain uses TRBV29-1 and TRBJ2-7; D possibly corresponds to TRBD2 (5 bases). Deletions cut 7 bases from V and 0 bases from J, with 10 bases between. Germline V gene lookup returns CDR1 SQVTM and CDR2 ANQGSEA. This CDR3 comprises 12 residues. This chain's CDR3 is CSAGLYSYEQYF. As DNA, the CDR3 is TGCAGCGCGGGATTGTACTCCTACGAGCAGTACTTC.

The genes are TRBV12-3 or TRBV12-4 and TRBJ1-1; no clear D gene. V lost 4 bases to trimming and J lost 11 bases, with 17 bases between them. The CDR3 extends over 13 amino acids. The CDR3 is CASSWATNARAFF. Here the CDR3 DNA reads TGTGCCAGCAGTTGGGCCACCAACGCCCGCGCTTTCTTT.

The chain carries TRBV5-1 and TRBJ2-3, with D possibly being TRBD2 (6 bases). Trimming stripped 5 bases from V and 5 bases from J, with 27 bases between. Germline V CDR1 and CDR2: SGHRS, YFSETQ. The CDR3 runs 18 residues. The CDR3 loop is CASSLGPRGGPGGDTQYF. The CDR3 DNA reads TGCGCCAGCAGTTTAGGCCCCCGAGGCGGACCCGGGGGAGATACGCAGTATTTT.

The chain couples TRBV27 to TRBJ1-2; D is unclear. Germline CDR1 reads MNHEY; CDR2 reads SMNVEV (reference sequence). CDR3 length equals 8 residues. V was trimmed by 5 bases and J by 13 bases, leaving 5 bases between them. The CDR3 region is CASSGSTF. CDR3 in DNA: TGTGCCAGCAGTGGATCCACCTTC.

The chain links TRBV7-2 to TRBJ2-5; the match to TRBD1 covers 8 bases. The CDR3 extends over 15 amino acids. Per the germline V gene, CDR1 is SGHTA and CDR2 is FQGNSA. The ends lost 2 bases at V and 4 bases at J; junction bases unmatched: 6. CDR3 region: CASSLPRTGLETQYF. Here the CDR3 DNA reads TGTGCCAGCAGCTTACCGAGGACAGGGTTAGAGACCCAGTACTTC.

By share, this clone ranks as medium-sized (0.01 to 0.1%). The CDR3: CASSQGLAGLGLTDTQYF. The DNA for the CDR3 is TGTGCCAGCAGCCAGGGCCTAGCGGGGCTCGGGCTGACAGATACGCAGTATTTT. This chain joins TRBV14 and TRBJ2-3, with TRBD2 matching 9 bases. The CDR3 spans 18 residues. V shed 3 bases and J 3 bases; nucleotides not matched to a gene: 13. The germline V gene encodes CDR1 SGHDN and CDR2 FVKESK.

This clone came up once. The chain recombines TRBV13 with TRBJ1-2; 9 nucleotides align to TRBD1. V lost 5 bases and J lost 7; bases outside the gene matches: 5. The CDR3 is 13 residues long. CDR1 is PRHDT, CDR2 FYEKMQ, per germline (reference sequence). The CDR3, as DNA: TGTGCCAGCAGCACCGGGACAGGGATTGGCTACACCTTC. Translated: CASSTGTGIGYTF.

This chain uses TRBV30 with TRBJ1-1; 8 nucleotides agree with TRBD1. J was trimmed by 12 bases and V by 4 bases; bases with no gene match: 10. Looked up from germline, CDR1 is GTSNPN and CDR2 is SVGIG (reference sequence). This CDR3 has 12 residues. DNA for the CDR3: TGTGCCTGGATCCCTAGGGACAGGACGTCTTTCTTT. Translation gives CAWIPRDRTSFF.